The clone carrying this T cell receptor (beta chain) was observed a few times. Its antigen is as yet unknown. The data belong to a study of T cells after yellow fever vaccination. Study background: Fractions with few cells were prepared using SMART-Seq v4 Ultra Low Input. The study, taken as a whole, reports: Boosting was followed by the reappearance of most primary-vaccination clones (around 96% CD4, around 86% CD8). The bulk population could contribute abundant contaminating clonotypes to FACS-sorted repertoires.

UMIs and a universal primer site were added when TCR cDNA was made by 5'RACE template switching. TCRdb processed the 5' RACE reads anew with MiXCR; each CDR3 protein has one entry. The table lists 150,000 to 200,000 distinct CDR3 sequences, approximately 11% of them singletons. The clonotype comes from a man in his late teens or twenties who received the YFV17D yellow fever vaccine. The specimen was CD8+ T cells sorted from PBMCs, collected 15 days after the yellow fever booster vaccination.

As DNA, the CDR3 is TGTGCCAGCAGACCCCCCGGGGATCAGCCCCAGCATTTT. This gives the protein CASRPPGDQPQHF. The rearrangement uses TRBV7-9 and TRBJ1-5; D uncertain. Trimming stripped 6 bases from V and 5 bases from J, with 11 bases between. The CDR3 length is 13 residues. Germline V CDR1 and CDR2: SEHNR, FQNEAQ (reference sequence).